The TCR beta chain under discussion was sequenced for a study of molecular identifiers for immune sequencing clone quantification. Making the bulk TCR libraries relied on previously described methods and listed TCR primers. TCRdb recomputed calls from the PCR reads with MiXCR, one row per CDR3 protein. Here the sample spans approximately 97,000 distinct CDR3 sequences, 30% to 35% being singletons. Sequencing was done on a sample of naive CD8+ T cells from blood, with Jurkat cell RNA spiked in. The sample's subset: FACS-sorted CD8+CD4-CCR7+CD45RA+ naive T cells. The TCR comes from a human donor in good health. Some libraries in this study had Jurkat cell RNA spiked in.

CDR3 sequence (DNA): TGTGCCAGCAGTCAAATGTGGGAGCAGTTCTTC. Protein: CASSQMWEQFF. The chain uses TRBV6-2 or TRBV6-3 and TRBJ2-1; D gene uncertain. With 5 bases removed from V and 10 bases from J, the gap between germline ends came to 9 bases. The CDR3 spans 11 residues. Germline V gene sequence: CDR1 MNHEY, CDR2 SVGEGT.